Shown below are 3 T cell receptor beta chains from a single sample sequenced in a study of cytomegalovirus exposure and HLA in healthy donors. Use of 60 Vbeta and 13 Jbeta primers characterized the PCR. Assay: immunoSEQ multiplex PCR; the TCRdb copy retains only in-frame clones and omits some. The sample shows approximately 61,000 clones, around 80% of them seen only once. The sequenced sample was PBMCs. These receptors all stem from a man aged 50-59 years in good health and CMV-seropositive.

As regards this clone: Because it lacks the conserved phenylalanine or tryptophan at the end, this CDR3 is likely a read error. The DNA is left out, because the CDR3 cannot be placed on it with certainty; the CDR3 is given as TCRdb lists it. The rearrangement links TRBV6-5 to TRBJ2-7; the tabulated D call, TRBD2, remains unverified against the DNA. The CDR3 is made up of 13 amino acids, end residues included. From germline, CDR1 is MNHEY and CDR2 SVGAGI. Here the CDR3 reads CASSKQGSGLVYL.

This clone was detected once. The V call is TRBV5-1, the J call TRBJ1-1; D is possibly TRBD1 (5 bases). The CDR3 has 19 amino acids. V lost 0 bases to trimming and J lost 1 base, with 22 bases between them. CDR1 SGHRS and CDR2 YFSETQ come from the germline V gene. Written as DNA, the CDR3 is TGCGCCAGCAGCTTGGCCCCGGGCAGGGCTTATGCCGGGAACACTGAAGCTTTCTTT. Translation gives CASSLAPGRAYAGNTEAFF. The whole variable domain, filled in from reference TRBV5-1 and TRBJ1-1, reads KAGVTQTPRYLIKTRGQQVTLSCSPISGHRSVSWYQQTPGQGLQFLFEYFSETQRNKGNFPGRFSGRQFSNSRSEMNVSTLELGDSALYLCASSLAPGRAYAGNTEAFFGQGTRLTVV.

On this clone itself: A junction boundary mismatches the germline segment, possibly from a read error. The V call is TRBV6-6, the J call TRBJ1-2, with D hard to call. Germline CDR1 reads MNHNY; CDR2 reads SVGAGI (reference sequence). The CDR3 has 12 amino acids. The CDR3 sequence is CASREALQTPFF. The CDR3 DNA reads TGTGCCAGCAGGGAGGCGCTCCAGACCCCCTTCTTC.